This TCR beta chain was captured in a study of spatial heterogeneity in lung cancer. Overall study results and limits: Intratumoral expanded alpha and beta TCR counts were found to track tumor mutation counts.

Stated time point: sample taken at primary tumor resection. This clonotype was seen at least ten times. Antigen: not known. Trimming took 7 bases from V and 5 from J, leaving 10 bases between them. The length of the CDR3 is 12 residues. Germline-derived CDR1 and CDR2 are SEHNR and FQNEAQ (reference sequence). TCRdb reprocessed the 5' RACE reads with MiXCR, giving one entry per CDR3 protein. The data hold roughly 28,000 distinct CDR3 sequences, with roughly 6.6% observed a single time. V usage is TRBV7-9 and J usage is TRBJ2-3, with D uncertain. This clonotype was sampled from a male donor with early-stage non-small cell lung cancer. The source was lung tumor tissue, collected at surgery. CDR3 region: CASTSSGDTQYF. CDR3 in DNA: TGTGCCAGCACCTCCTCGGGAGATACGCAGTATTTT.